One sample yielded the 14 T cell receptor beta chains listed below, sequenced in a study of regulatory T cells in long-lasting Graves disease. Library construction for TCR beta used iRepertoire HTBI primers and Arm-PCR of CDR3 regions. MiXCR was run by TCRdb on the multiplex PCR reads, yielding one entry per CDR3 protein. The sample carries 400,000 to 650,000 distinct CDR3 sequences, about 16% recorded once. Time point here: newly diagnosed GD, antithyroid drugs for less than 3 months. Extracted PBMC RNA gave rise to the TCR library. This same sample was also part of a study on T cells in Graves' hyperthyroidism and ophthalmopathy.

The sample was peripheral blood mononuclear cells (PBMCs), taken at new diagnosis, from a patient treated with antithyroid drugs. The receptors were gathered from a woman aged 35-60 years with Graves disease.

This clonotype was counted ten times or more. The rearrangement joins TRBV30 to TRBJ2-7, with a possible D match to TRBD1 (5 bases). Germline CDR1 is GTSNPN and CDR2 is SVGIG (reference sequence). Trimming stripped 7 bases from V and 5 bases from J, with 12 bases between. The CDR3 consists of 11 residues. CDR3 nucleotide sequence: TGTGCCTATGACAGCCGCCACGAGCAGTACTTC. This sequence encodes CAYDSRHEQYF.

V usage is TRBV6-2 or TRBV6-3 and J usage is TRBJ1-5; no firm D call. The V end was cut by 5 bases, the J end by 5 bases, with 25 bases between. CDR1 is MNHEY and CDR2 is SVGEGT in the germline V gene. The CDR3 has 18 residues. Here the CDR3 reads CASSGFFVGRVVDQPQHF. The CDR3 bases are TGTGCCAGCAGTGGCTTCTTTGTAGGGAGGGTGGTTGATCAGCCCCAGCATTTT.

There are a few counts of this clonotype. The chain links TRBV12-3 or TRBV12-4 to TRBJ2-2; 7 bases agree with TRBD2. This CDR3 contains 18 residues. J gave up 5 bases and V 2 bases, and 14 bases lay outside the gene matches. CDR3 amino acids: CASSLYLLGTSVTGELFF. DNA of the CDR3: TGTGCCAGCAGTTTATACCTTCTGGGTACTAGCGTTACCGGGGAGCTGTTTTTT.

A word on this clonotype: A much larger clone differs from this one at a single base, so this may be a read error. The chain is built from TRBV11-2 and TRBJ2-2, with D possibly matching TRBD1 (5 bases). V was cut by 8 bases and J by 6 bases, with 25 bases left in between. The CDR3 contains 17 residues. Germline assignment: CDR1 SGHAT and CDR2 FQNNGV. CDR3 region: CASRPLGSGALAGELFF. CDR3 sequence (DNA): TGTGCCAGCCGCCCCCTGGGCAGTGGGGCCCTGGCCGGGGAGCTGTTTTTT. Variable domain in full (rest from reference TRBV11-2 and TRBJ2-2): EAGVAQSPRYKIIEKRQSVAFWCNPISGHATLYWYQQILGQGPKLLIQFQNNGVVDDSQLPKDRFSAERLKGVDSTLKIQPAKLEDSAVYLCASRPLGSGALAGELFFGEGSRLTVL.

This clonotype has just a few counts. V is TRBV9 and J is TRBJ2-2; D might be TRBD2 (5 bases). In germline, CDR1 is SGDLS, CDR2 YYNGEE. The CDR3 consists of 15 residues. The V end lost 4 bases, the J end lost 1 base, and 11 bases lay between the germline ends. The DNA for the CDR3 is TGTGCCAGCAGCCCAGAGGGATGGAACACCGGGGAGCTGTTTTTT. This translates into CASSPEGWNTGELFF.

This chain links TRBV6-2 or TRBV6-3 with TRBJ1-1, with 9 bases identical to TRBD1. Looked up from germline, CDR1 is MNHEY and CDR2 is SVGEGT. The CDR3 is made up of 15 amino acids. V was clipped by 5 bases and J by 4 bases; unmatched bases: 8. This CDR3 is CASSPSTGGPTEAFF. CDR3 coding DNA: TGTGCCAGCAGTCCCTCGACAGGGGGGCCCACTGAAGCTTTCTTT.

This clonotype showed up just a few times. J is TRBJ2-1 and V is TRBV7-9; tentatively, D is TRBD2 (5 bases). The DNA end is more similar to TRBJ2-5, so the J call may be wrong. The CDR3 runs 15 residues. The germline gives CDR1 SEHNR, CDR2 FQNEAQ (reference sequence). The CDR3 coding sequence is TGTGCCAGCAGCTTAGCTTCGGGAATTGGAGAGACCCAGTACTTC. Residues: CASSLASGIGETQYF.

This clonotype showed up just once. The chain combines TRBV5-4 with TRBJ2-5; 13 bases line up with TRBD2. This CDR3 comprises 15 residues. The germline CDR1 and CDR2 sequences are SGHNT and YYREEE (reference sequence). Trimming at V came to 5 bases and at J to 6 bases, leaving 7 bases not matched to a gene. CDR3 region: CASSSLAGGPKTQYF. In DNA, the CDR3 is TGTGCCAGCAGTTCACTAGCGGGGGGGCCAAAGACCCAGTACTTC.

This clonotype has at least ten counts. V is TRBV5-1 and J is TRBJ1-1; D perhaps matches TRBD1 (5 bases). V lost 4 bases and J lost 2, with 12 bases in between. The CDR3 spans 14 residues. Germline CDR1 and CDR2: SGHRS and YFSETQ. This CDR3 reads CASSHATENTEAFF. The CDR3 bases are TGCGCCAGCAGCCACGCGACAGAAAACACTGAAGCTTTCTTT.

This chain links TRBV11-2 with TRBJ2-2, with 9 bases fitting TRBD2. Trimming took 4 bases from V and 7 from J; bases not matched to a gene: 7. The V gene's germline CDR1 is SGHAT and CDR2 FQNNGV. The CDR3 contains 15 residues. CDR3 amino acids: CASSSTGTSHGELFF. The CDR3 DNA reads TGTGCCAGCAGCTCCACCGGGACTAGCCACGGGGAGCTGTTTTTT. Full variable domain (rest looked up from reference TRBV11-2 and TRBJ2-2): EAGVAQSPRYKIIEKRQSVAFWCNPISGHATLYWYQQILGQGPKLLIQFQNNGVVDDSQLPKDRFSAERLKGVDSTLKIQPAKLEDSAVYLCASSSTGTSHGELFFGEGSRLTVL.

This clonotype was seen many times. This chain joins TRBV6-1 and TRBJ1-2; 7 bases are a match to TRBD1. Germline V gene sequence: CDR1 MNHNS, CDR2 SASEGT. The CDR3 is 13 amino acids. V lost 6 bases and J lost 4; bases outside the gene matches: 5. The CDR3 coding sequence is TGTGCCAGCAGACGGGACAGCTCCTATGGCTACACCTTC. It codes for CASRRDSSYGYTF.

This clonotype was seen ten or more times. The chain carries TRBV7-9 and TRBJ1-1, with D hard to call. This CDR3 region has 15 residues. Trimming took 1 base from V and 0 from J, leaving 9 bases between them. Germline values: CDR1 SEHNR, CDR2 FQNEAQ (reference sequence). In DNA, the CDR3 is TGTGCCAGCAGCTTAGGCCGGAGTATGAACACTGAAGCTTTCTTT. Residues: CASSLGRSMNTEAFF.

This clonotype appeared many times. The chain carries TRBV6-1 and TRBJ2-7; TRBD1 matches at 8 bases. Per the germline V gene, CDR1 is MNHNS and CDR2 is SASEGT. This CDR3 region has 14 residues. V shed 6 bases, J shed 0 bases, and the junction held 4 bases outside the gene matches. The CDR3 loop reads CASSVGQGSYEQYF. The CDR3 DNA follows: TGTGCCAGCAGCGTAGGACAGGGCTCCTACGAGCAGTACTTC.

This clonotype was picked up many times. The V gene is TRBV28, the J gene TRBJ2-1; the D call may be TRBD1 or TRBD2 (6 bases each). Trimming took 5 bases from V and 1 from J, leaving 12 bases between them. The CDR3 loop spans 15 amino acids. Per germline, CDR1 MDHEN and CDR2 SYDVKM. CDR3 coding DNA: TGTGCCAGCAGTGTCCAGGGGAGGTCCTACAATGAGCAGTTCTTC. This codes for CASSVQGRSYNEQFF.